The source of this TCR beta chain is a study of human T cells and chemical hapten exposure. Study results and limitations: The number of TCRs above 1 in 1000 frequency did not change after DPC sensitization.

This clonotype was counted between two and nine times. Its antigen remains unidentified. This CDR3 has 17 residues. CDR1 is ENHRY, CDR2 SYGVKD, per germline. V shed 6 bases, J shed 3 bases, and the junction held 15 bases outside the gene matches. Time point specified: pre-sensitization, week 0. Treatment indicated: therapeutic diphenylcyclopropenone sensitization with weekly scalp DPC. It was from unfractionated whole blood that total RNA was extracted. TCRdb itself ran the RACE reads through MiXCR, one entry per CDR3 protein. The sample includes approximately 52,000 distinct CDR3 sequences, roughly 9% of them seen just once.

Sequences were derived from whole blood, sampled in connection with sensitization to the hapten diphenylcyclopropenone (DPC). This TCR was recovered from a woman aged 25-40 years with alopecia areata. Some clones in this sample may be carry-over from other donors' samples. The rearrangement links TRBV10-3 to TRBJ2-3; TRBD1 matches at 7 bases. The CDR3 spells CAISQEGALSPTDTQYF. In nucleotides, the CDR3 is TGTGCCATCAGCCAAGAGGGGGCACTAAGTCCTACAGATACGCAGTATTTT.